The present TCR beta chain was sequenced within a study of cytomegalovirus exposure and HLA in healthy donors. The PCR made use of 60 Vbeta and 13 Jbeta primers. Data came from immunoSEQ multiplex PCR; TCRdb stores just in-frame clones and leaves some out. The table has approximately 120,000 clones, around three quarters seen once. As concerns this clone: Its matching antigen is unknown.

Study outcomes and limitations: The study put 150 to 200 TCR beta chains on its list as cytomegalovirus-associated. In a later analysis, productive TCRs from donors in an Asian-associated ancestry cluster reportedly carried fewer N-insertions than the cohort mean. Many donors carried some public TCRs, although rarity characterized most TCR sequences. No immune exposure information besides CMV serostatus was available.

Germline CDR1 reads SEHNR; CDR2 reads FQNEAQ (reference sequence). Trimming took off 3 bases at V and 4 bases at J, with 22 bases between the two ends. This CDR3 region has 18 residues. The TCR originated in a man aged 35-49 years in good health and CMV-seropositive. The chain uses TRBV7-9 and TRBJ1-3; D gene uncertain. The sequenced sample consisted of PBMCs. In DNA, the CDR3 is TGTGCCAGCAGCTTTCGTGGAGGCGCCTCGGTCTCAGGAAACACCATATATTTT. Its translation is CASSFRGGASVSGNTIYF.